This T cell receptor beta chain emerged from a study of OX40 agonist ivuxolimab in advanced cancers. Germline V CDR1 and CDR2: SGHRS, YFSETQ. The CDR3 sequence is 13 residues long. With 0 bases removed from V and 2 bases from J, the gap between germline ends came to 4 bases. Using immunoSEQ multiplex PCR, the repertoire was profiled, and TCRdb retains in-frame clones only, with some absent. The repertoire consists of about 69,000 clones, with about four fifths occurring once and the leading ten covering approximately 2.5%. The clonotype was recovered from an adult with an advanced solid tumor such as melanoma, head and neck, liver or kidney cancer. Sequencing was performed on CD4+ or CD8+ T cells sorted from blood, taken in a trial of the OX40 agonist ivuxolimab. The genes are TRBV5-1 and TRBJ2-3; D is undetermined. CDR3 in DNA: TGCGCCAGCAGCTTGGTGTTCACAGATACGCAGTATTTT. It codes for CASSLVFTDTQYF.